This TCR beta chain stems from a study of cytomegalovirus exposure and HLA in healthy donors. The PCR used 60 Vbeta and 13 Jbeta primers. Sequenced by immunoSEQ multiplex PCR; TCRdb stores in-frame clones only, minus some. The data show about 160,000 clones, roughly 80% seen once. The sequenced sample was PBMCs. The TCR sequence derives from a male donor in good health and CMV-seronegative.

The CDR3, as DNA: TGCGCCAGCAGCCAAGATCTGGGGGGGGGAGAGACCCAGTACTTC. It yields the protein CASSQDLGGGETQYF. This chain uses TRBV4-3 with TRBJ2-5; 7 nucleotides match TRBD2. CDR3 size: 15 residues. V lost 0 bases, J lost 4 bases, and 5 bases stayed unmatched. The germline V gene encodes CDR1 LGHNA and CDR2 YSLEER.